This T cell receptor (beta chain) was identified during a study of T cells in Graves' hyperthyroidism and ophthalmopathy. The CDR3 covers 14 residues. The V gene end was trimmed by 6 bases and the J gene end by 6 bases; junction bases not matched to a gene: 7. The germline gives CDR1 SEHNR, CDR2 FQNEAQ (reference sequence). From RNA transcripts, TCR beta CDR3 regions were amplified. A first-round RT-PCR of the TCR CDR3 used the HTBI primer set. TCRdb analysed the multiplex PCR reads with MiXCR anew, one entry per CDR3 protein. Of 600,000 to 800,000 distinct CDR3 sequences listed, around a third are singletons. The table lists this clonotype with many counts.

V and J are TRBV7-9 and TRBJ1-5, with 8 bases lining up with TRBD1. This clonotype originated in a woman in her forties with Graves' hyperthyroidism. Sequencing was carried out using blood. The CDR3, as DNA: TGTGCCAGCAGGGATGTACAGGGGGGTCAGCCCCAGCATTTT. Encoded protein: CASRDVQGGQPQHF.